One sample yielded the 2 T cell receptor beta chains listed below, sequenced in a study of blood T cell repertoires in COVID-19. Produced via immunoSEQ multiplex PCR; TCRdb's table is partial and in-frame only. The sample has about 190,000 clones, about nine tenths seen once. Sequenced: peripheral blood. These receptors were taken from a man aged 40-50 years with acute or convalescent COVID-19.

This chain joins TRBV5-5 and TRBJ1-3, with D unresolved. The CDR3 covers 13 residues. Germline loops: CDR1 SGHKS, CDR2 YYEKEE (reference sequence). V shed 2 bases and J shed 1 base, with 4 bases lying between them. The CDR3: CASSFNSGNTIYF. CDR3 in DNA: TGTGCCAGCAGCTTTAATTCTGGAAACACCATATATTTT.

The V and J genes are TRBV29-1 and TRBJ2-7; D is ambiguous. Germline V gene sequence: CDR1 SQVTM, CDR2 ANQGSEA. The germline V and J ends were trimmed by 2 bases and 3 bases, with 5 bases remaining between them. The CDR3 consists of 11 residues. This CDR3 reads CSVESSYEQYF. The CDR3 bases are TGCAGCGTTGAATCCAGCTACGAGCAGTACTTC.